These 32 T cell receptor beta chains were sequenced from one sample in a study of blood T cell repertoires in COVID-19 (TCRdb year 2020). The library was obtained by the immunoSEQ multiplex PCR assay. TCRdb provides this immuneACCESS table in a form limited to in-frame rearrangements. Some clones are lacking; in checked studies, under half of them reflect an unresolved V gene, and why the rest are absent is not known. Counted in this sample were 160,000 or so clones; around 80% of them appeared once. 8.4% of the sample rests with the top ten. Input material: peripheral blood. The receptors shown here come from a woman aged 70-85 years with acute or convalescent COVID-19.

V and J are TRBV28 and TRBJ1-2; tentative D call: TRBD1 (5 bases). Germline V gene lookup returns CDR1 MDHEN and CDR2 SYDVKM. CDR3 length: 15 residues. The V end was cut by 6 bases, the J end by 2 bases, with 16 bases between. The CDR3 sequence: CASSPRPGGNYGYTF. The CDR3, as DNA: TGTGCCAGCAGCCCGCGCCCGGGGGGGAACTATGGCTACACCTTC.

The genes are TRBV7-9 and TRBJ2-5; D possibly corresponds to TRBD2 (5 bases). Trimming left V 4 bases short and J 4 bases short, with 7 bases between. The CDR3 is made up of 12 amino acids. Germline V CDR1 and CDR2: SEHNR, FQNEAQ (reference sequence). In DNA form, the CDR3 reads TGTGCCAGCAGCTCCGAGGGAGAGACCCAGTACTTC. Translation: CASSSEGETQYF.

The chain uses TRBV9 and TRBJ2-3, with 11 bases aligning to TRBD2. The CDR3 length is 17 residues. V lost 2 bases, J lost 0 bases, and 5 bases stayed unmatched. Looked up from germline, CDR1 is SGDLS and CDR2 is YYNGEE. CDR3: CASSVGIAGGSTDTQYF. The CDR3 nucleotides are TGTGCCAGCAGCGTTGGGATAGCGGGGGGGAGCACAGATACGCAGTATTTT. Full variable domain (remainder filled in from reference TRBV9 and TRBJ2-3): DSGVTQTPKHLITATGQRVTLRCSPRSGDLSVYWYQQSLDQGLQFLIQYYNGEERAKGNILERFSAQQFPDLHSELNLSSLELGDSALYFCASSVGIAGGSTDTQYFGPGTRLTVL.

This CDR3 is CASSSADSPGNTIYF. CDR3 nucleotide sequence: TGTGCCAGCAGCTCAGCCGACAGTCCTGGAAACACCATATATTTT. This rearrangement joins TRBV7-3 to TRBJ1-3; D perhaps matches TRBD1 (5 bases). The length of the CDR3 is 15 residues. V was clipped by 4 bases and J by 2 bases, with 12 bases between them. The germline V gene encodes CDR1 SGHTA and CDR2 FQGTGA.

This clone came up a few times. The CDR3 DNA sequence: TGTGCCTGGAGTAAACAGCTCTATGGCTACACCTTC. This gives the protein CAWSKQLYGYTF. The chain combines TRBV30 with TRBJ1-2; D is ambiguous. Trimming stripped 2 bases from V and 4 bases from J, with 8 bases between. From germline, CDR1 is GTSNPN and CDR2 SVGIG (reference sequence). CDR3 length: 12 residues.

This chain links TRBV3-1 (or the pseudogene TRBV3-2) with TRBJ2-5, with D tentatively TRBD2 (6 bases). There are 16 residues in the CDR3. Germline V gene sequence: CDR1 LGHDT, CDR2 YNNKEL (reference sequence). Trimming shortened V by 0 bases and J by 5 bases, and 16 bases separated the two germline ends. The chain's CDR3 is CASSQEPAGRSETQYF. The CDR3 DNA follows: TGTGCCAGCAGCCAAGAACCTGCCGGGAGATCCGAGACCCAGTACTTC.

The chain combines TRBV5-1 with TRBJ1-4; 8 bases match TRBD1. The trim removed 4 bases at V and 8 bases at J, leaving 10 bases unmatched. This CDR3 comprises 15 residues. Germline lookup yields CDR1 SGHRS and CDR2 YFSETQ. CDR3 sequence: CASSPQTGELEKLFF. Here the CDR3 DNA reads TGCGCCAGCAGCCCGCAGACAGGGGAGCTGGAAAAACTGTTTTTT.

This chain uses TRBV12-3 or TRBV12-4 with TRBJ2-7; D ambiguous. CDR3 length equals 12 residues. The V end was cut by 3 bases, the J end by 3 bases, with 6 bases between. CDR3 sequence reads: CASSFAGYEQYF. The DNA for the CDR3 is TGTGCCAGCAGTTTTGCAGGCTACGAGCAGTACTTC.

V gene TRBV5-1 combines with J gene TRBJ1-6; 8 bases line up with TRBD1. The CDR3 runs to 16 residues. Germline lookup yields CDR1 SGHRS and CDR2 YFSETQ. Trimming at V came to 2 bases and at J to 7 bases, leaving 8 bases not matched to a gene. In DNA, the CDR3 is TGCGCCAGCAGCTTTAGTTGGACAGGGACAAATTCACCCCTCCACTTT. It encodes CASSFSWTGTNSPLHF.

The chain has TRBV4-1 and TRBJ2-1; D not resolved. From germline, CDR1 is MGHRA and CDR2 YSYEKL. Trimming shortened V by 3 bases and J by 4 bases, and 13 bases separated the two germline ends. This CDR3 region has 15 residues. In nucleotides, the CDR3 is TGCGCCAGCAGCCATGAAGACTTGTGGTACAATGAGCAGTTCTTC. Amino acid sequence: CASSHEDLWYNEQFF.

The chain uses TRBV27 and TRBJ2-1, with D perhaps matching TRBD1 (6 bases). V shed 1 base and J shed 6 bases, with 10 bases lying between them. This CDR3 has 14 amino acids. Germline CDR1 and CDR2: MNHEY and SMNVEV (reference sequence). The CDR3 reads CASSLWGPTNEQFF. The CDR3 DNA reads TGTGCCAGCAGTTTATGGGGGCCTACCAATGAGCAGTTCTTC.

The chain links TRBV5-5 to TRBJ1-6, with D possibly matching TRBD1 (5 bases). V lost 0 bases and J lost 8, with 9 bases in between. From germline, CDR1 is SGHKS and CDR2 YYEKEE (reference sequence). This CDR3 is built from 14 residues. The CDR3 loop is CASSLAGTYSPLHF. The CDR3 DNA follows: TGTGCCAGCAGCTTGGCCGGGACTTATTCACCCCTCCACTTT.

This chain uses TRBV4-1 with TRBJ2-7; 8 positions agree with TRBD1. Germline assignment: CDR1 MGHRA and CDR2 YSYEKL. Trimming cost V 6 bases and J 2 bases; bases outside gene matches: 9. This CDR3 is built from 15 residues. CDR3 DNA: TGCGCCAGCAGTAGGGACAGGTTTTCTACCTACGAGCAGTACTTC. Translating it yields CASSRDRFSTYEQYF.

The chain recombines TRBV5-1 with TRBJ1-2; tentatively, D is TRBD1 (5 bases). Looked up from germline, CDR1 is SGHRS and CDR2 is YFSETQ. Trimming pared 1 base from V and 5 bases from J, leaving 18 bases between. The CDR3 extends over 16 amino acids. The DNA of the CDR3 is TGCGCCAGCAGCTTGACAGGACCCCAATCTTCTTATGGCTACACCTTC. Translation: CASSLTGPQSSYGYTF.

J is TRBJ1-5 and V is TRBV4-3, with 7 bases identical to TRBD1. Germline-derived CDR1 and CDR2 are LGHNA and YSLEER. V dropped 2 bases and J dropped 6; count of bases not matched to a gene: 10. The CDR3 is 16 residues long. The CDR3 loop reads CASSQLWQGDGQPQHF. The CDR3 bases are TGCGCCAGCAGCCAATTATGGCAGGGGGACGGTCAGCCCCAGCATTTT.

As regards this clone: The germline gene is not matched at one end of the junction; a read error may be the cause. The chain has TRBV11-2 and TRBJ1-3; TRBD1 matches at 11 bases. The CDR3 loop spans 16 amino acids. Germline CDR1 SGHAT, CDR2 FQNNGV. Written as DNA, the CDR3 is TGTGCCAGCCAAGGGACAGGGGGATTCGGTTCAAACACTATATATTTT. Translated: CASQGTGGFGSNTIYF.

The chain combines TRBV5-4 with TRBJ1-2; 7 bases are a match to TRBD1. Germline CDR1 and CDR2: SGHNT and YYREEE (reference sequence). The CDR3 has 14 residues. V shed 5 bases and J 2 bases; nucleotides not matched to a gene: 6. The chain's CDR3 is CASRPGTANYGYTF. The CDR3 DNA reads TGTGCCAGCAGACCAGGGACAGCCAACTATGGCTACACCTTC.

The chain couples TRBV6-4 to TRBJ1-4, with D perhaps matching TRBD1 (6 bases). The length of the CDR3 is 16 residues. Germline-derived CDR1 and CDR2 are MRHNA and SNTAGT. The CDR3, as DNA: TGTTCTCTACTTCAGCTCGGGGGGCGAACTAATGAAAAACTGTTTTTT. This sequence encodes CSLLQLGGRTNEKLFF.

The chain employs TRBV19 and TRBJ2-1, with 7 positions matching TRBD2. The CDR3 has 17 amino acids. Germline CDR1 is LNHDA and CDR2 is SQIVND (reference sequence). V was pared by 3 bases and J by 2 bases, with 10 bases of the junction left unmatched. The CDR3 sequence: CASSIASGKGPYNEQFF. The CDR3 DNA reads as TGTGCCAGTAGTATTGCAAGCGGGAAGGGCCCCTACAATGAGCAGTTCTTC.

The rearrangement joins TRBV16 to TRBJ2-7; 9 bases map to TRBD1. There are 13 residues in the CDR3. V shed 4 bases, J shed 4 bases, and the junction held 2 bases outside the gene matches. Germline lookup yields CDR1 KGHSY and CDR2 FQNENV. CDR3 bases: TGTGCCAGCAGCCTGACAGGGGGGTACGAGCAGTACTTC. Translation: CASSLTGGYEQYF.

This chain uses TRBV5-4 with TRBJ1-3; D gene unclear. CDR1 is SGHNT and CDR2 is YYREEE in the germline V gene (reference sequence). Trimming cost V 1 base and J 1 base, with 12 bases left between them. This CDR3 region has 16 residues. The CDR3 bases are TGTGCCAGCAGCTTGCAGGACTCCGCATCTGGAAACACCATATATTTT. The encoded protein is CASSLQDSASGNTIYF.

This chain connects TRBV5-4 to TRBJ2-7, with D tentatively TRBD1 (5 bases). The CDR3 extends over 15 amino acids. The V gene lost 0 bases and the J gene lost 6 bases, with 16 bases spanning the gap. Germline loops: CDR1 SGHNT, CDR2 YYREEE (reference sequence). In DNA form, the CDR3 reads TGTGCCAGCAGCTTGGCAGGGTCGCCCCGCGGCGAGCAGTACTTC. Its protein product is CASSLAGSPRGEQYF.

The chain carries TRBV27 and TRBJ2-7, with 13 bases fitting TRBD2. This CDR3 has 16 residues. Germline values: CDR1 MNHEY, CDR2 SMNVEV (reference sequence). J lost 4 bases, V lost 4 bases, and 7 bases had no gene match. CDR3 sequence reads: CASSSSGLAGSYEQYF. The DNA of the CDR3 is TGTGCCAGCAGTTCCTCGGGACTAGCGGGAAGTTACGAGCAGTACTTC.

CDR3 amino acids: CASSSNGDSLYGYTF. DNA of the CDR3: TGTGCCAGCAGCTCGAATGGGGACAGTTTATATGGCTACACCTTC. The J gene is TRBJ1-2, the V gene TRBV7-2; 7 nucleotides match TRBD1. Germline CDR1 SGHTA, CDR2 FQGNSA. The J segment lost 5 bases and the V segment lost 4 bases, leaving 10 bases of the junction unmatched. The CDR3 covers 15 residues. Together with reference TRBV7-2 and TRBJ1-2, the CDR3 gives the full variable domain: GAGVSQSPSNKVTEKGKDVELRCDPISGHTALYWYRQSLGQGLEFLIYFQGNSAPDKSGLPSDRFSAERTGGSVSTLTIQRTQQEDSAVYLCASSSNGDSLYGYTFGSGTRLTVV.

The chain recombines TRBV3-1 (or the pseudogene TRBV3-2) with TRBJ2-7; D gene ambiguous. V was shortened by 2 bases and J by 1 base, with 21 bases between the two germline ends. The CDR3 loop spans 18 amino acids. Germline CDR1 is LGHDT and CDR2 is YNNKEL (reference sequence). The CDR3 DNA follows: TGTGCCAGCAGCCAAAGGCGGCAGACTTCACCCACTTCCTACGAGCAGTACTTC. Encoded protein: CASSQRRQTSPTSYEQYF.

The rearrangement links TRBV30 to TRBJ2-2, with TRBD1 matching 8 bases. Unmatched junction bases numbered 9, after V lost 2 bases and J lost 7 bases. CDR3 size: 15 residues. Germline-derived CDR1 and CDR2 are GTSNPN and SVGIG (reference sequence). CDR3 amino acids: CAWSPPDRVNGELFF. The CDR3 DNA sequence: TGTGCCTGGAGTCCACCGGACAGGGTCAACGGGGAGCTGTTTTTT.

This clone was detected once. The chain has TRBV5-4 and TRBJ2-3; the D gene is possibly TRBD1 (6 bases). V lost 4 bases and J lost 3, with 21 bases in between. The CDR3 length is 17 residues. Germline V gene sequence: CDR1 SGHNT, CDR2 YYREEE (reference sequence). This CDR3 reads CASSPIEGHGRTDTQYF. The DNA of the CDR3 is TGTGCCAGCAGCCCAATTGAGGGACACGGGCGTACAGATACGCAGTATTTT.

The CDR3 DNA reads as TGTGCCAGCAGCCACCGCCCGACTAGCATAGCCAAAAACATTCAGTACTTC. Its protein is CASSHRPTSIAKNIQYF. The genes are TRBV7-2 and TRBJ2-4; the match to TRBD2 covers 7 bases. This CDR3 contains 17 residues. CDR1 and CDR2 from the germline V gene are SGHTA and FQGNSA. Trimming cost V 5 bases and J 0 bases; bases outside gene matches: 10. Supplemented by reference TRBV7-2 and TRBJ2-4, the full variable domain reads GAGVSQSPSNKVTEKGKDVELRCDPISGHTALYWYRQSLGQGLEFLIYFQGNSAPDKSGLPSDRFSAERTGGSVSTLTIQRTQQEDSAVYLCASSHRPTSIAKNIQYFGAGTRLSVL.

This sequence joins TRBV5-1 and TRBJ2-7; 8 positions agree with TRBD1. Germline CDR1 SGHRS, CDR2 YFSETQ. The CDR3 extends over 15 amino acids. With V trimmed by 2 bases and J by 2 bases, 6 bases remained unmatched. Here the CDR3 reads CASSFDGQGPYEQYF. The DNA for the CDR3 is TGCGCCAGCAGCTTCGATGGACAGGGACCCTACGAGCAGTACTTC.

The chain has TRBV5-1 and TRBJ1-2, with D possibly being TRBD1 (5 bases). CDR1 is SGHRS and CDR2 is YFSETQ in the germline V gene. The V end was cut by 0 bases, the J end by 6 bases, with 9 bases between. There are 13 residues in the CDR3. CDR3 in amino acids: CASSLAQGDGYTF. In nucleotides, the CDR3 is TGCGCCAGCAGCTTGGCCCAGGGCGATGGCTACACCTTC.

V and J are TRBV5-1 and TRBJ1-2, with D maybe TRBD1 (5 bases). The CDR3 runs to 13 residues. V shed 4 bases and J shed 3 bases, with 10 bases lying between them. CDR1 SGHRS and CDR2 YFSETQ come from the germline V gene. The CDR3 loop reads CASSPDRHYGYTF. DNA for the CDR3: TGCGCCAGCAGCCCAGACAGACACTATGGCTACACCTTC.

The gene calls are TRBV24-1 and TRBJ2-1, with 11 bases identical to TRBD2. CDR1 and CDR2 from the germline V gene are KGHDR and SFDVKD. The CDR3 covers 15 residues. V lost 9 bases, J lost 5 bases, and 8 bases stayed unmatched. The CDR3 DNA sequence: TGTGCCACCGTACCTAGCGGGGGGCAAAACAATGAGCAGTTCTTC. The encoded protein is CATVPSGGQNNEQFF.